This note documents a single TCR beta chain sequence. It lacks a known antigen. Base-call qualities are not available, and no considerably larger clone is one nucleotide away. The sample contains more than one DNA sequence encoding this CDR3. The immunoSEQ Assay, a bias-controlled multiplex PCR, was used to amplify TCRbeta CDR3 regions from genomic DNA. In the source study's methods: The number of nucleated cells in each sample was estimated from the amplification of reference gene primers within the assay. To quantify the absolute abundance of each unique TCRbeta CDR3 rearrangement, sequence reads were collapsed and filtered. Productive Simpson clonality was computed per sample as the square root of Simpson's diversity index over productive rearrangements. This is the immuneACCESS table as TCRdb keeps it, with only in-frame sequences that have V and J called. A part of the clones is gone; compared with another copy, unresolved V genes explain less than half, and the rest is unexplained. V, J and clone size are taken as reported in that table, and D and trimming were inferred from the DNA itself. This sample holds tens of thousands of clones; 65% to 85% were observed only once. 39% of the sample comes from the top ten.

The sample comes from a study of blood T cell repertoires in COVID-19 (dated by TCRdb to the early 2020s). Context from the whole study: The collaborator samples originated in the United States, Italy and Spain and spanned the acute and convalescent phases of COVID-19. The repertoires were released in a freely available public database intended as a resource for research on the immune response to SARS-CoV-2. The samples were drawn from two sources: the first 160 participants of the ongoing ImmuneRACE study, and over 950 subjects contributed by 6 global collaborators. Nearly every sample came with metadata listing a de-identified subject ID, COVID-19 status, age in years and sex. Subjects who had been exposed to COVID-19, were actively infected with it, or had recovered from it provided the deeply sampled blood TCRbeta repertoires that made up the dataset. HLA class I and class II types, where available, came from metadata supplied by the sample provider rather than from assay-based typing. The material from the prospective study consisted of cDNA or gDNA derived from T cells, B-cell-depleted T cells, or PBMCs.

Overall study outcomes, separate from this receptor: Clinical and demographic metadata were provided uncurated, with the amount varying by source and participant.

In the germline V gene, CDR1 corresponds to SGHRS and CDR2 to YFSETQ. The CDR3 goes from the cysteine to the phenylalanine over 16 residues. CDR3 DNA is the only sequence kept; it has 48 bases, read in frame from the first base. Trimming accounts for 0 bases at V and 4 bases at J, while the number of junction bases matched to no gene is 5. The collaborating institutions used their own protocols to collect whole blood in K2EDTA tubes. For TCRbeta analysis, collaborator samples were shipped as frozen whole blood, as isolated PBMCs, or as DNA extracted from either sample type. The rearrangement combines TRBV5-1 with TRBJ1-3, and 9 junctional nucleotides match TRBD1. Sequences were obtained from peripheral blood. The sequence was collected from an elderly man with active or convalescent COVID-19. The CDR3 here reads CASSLAGTGFGNTIYF. The base sequence is TGCGCCAGCAGCTTGGCCGGGACAGGGTTCGGAAACACCATATATTTT.